This T cell receptor (beta chain) was documented in a study of blood T cell repertoires in COVID-19. Germline loops: CDR1 SGHRS, CDR2 YFSETQ. The CDR3 spans 17 residues. The V and J ends lost 1 base and 4 bases respectively, with 20 bases between them. Repertoires were generated with immunoSEQ multiplex PCR, while TCRdb's copy carries only in-frame clones and drops some. Seen here are tens of thousands of clones, just over 85% observed once, and the top ten hold 11%. The V call is TRBV5-1, the J call TRBJ2-5; possibly TRBD2 for D (6 bases). The specimen sequenced was peripheral blood. This TCR came from a man aged 65 to 85 with active or convalescent COVID-19. CDR3 sequence (DNA): TGCGCCAGCAGCTTGAGGCCGCCCTCGCAGGGAGGAGAGACCCAGTACTTC. Its translation is CASSLRPPSQGGETQYF.